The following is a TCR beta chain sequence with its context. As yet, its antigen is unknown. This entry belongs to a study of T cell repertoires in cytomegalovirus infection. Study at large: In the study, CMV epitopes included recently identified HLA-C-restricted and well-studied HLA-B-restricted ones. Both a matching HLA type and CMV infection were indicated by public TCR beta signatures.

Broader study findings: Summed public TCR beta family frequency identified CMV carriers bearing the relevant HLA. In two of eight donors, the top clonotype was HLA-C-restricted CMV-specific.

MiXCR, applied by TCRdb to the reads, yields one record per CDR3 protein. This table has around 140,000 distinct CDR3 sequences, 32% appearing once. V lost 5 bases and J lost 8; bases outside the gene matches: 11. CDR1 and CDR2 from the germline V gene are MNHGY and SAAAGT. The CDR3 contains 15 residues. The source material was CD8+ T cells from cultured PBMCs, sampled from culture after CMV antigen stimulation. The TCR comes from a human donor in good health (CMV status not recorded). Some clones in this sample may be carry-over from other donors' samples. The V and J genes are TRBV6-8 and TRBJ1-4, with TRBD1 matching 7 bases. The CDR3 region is CASSDRQGRREKLFF. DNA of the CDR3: TGTGCCAGCAGTGACAGACAGGGCCGGAGGGAAAAACTGTTTTTT.